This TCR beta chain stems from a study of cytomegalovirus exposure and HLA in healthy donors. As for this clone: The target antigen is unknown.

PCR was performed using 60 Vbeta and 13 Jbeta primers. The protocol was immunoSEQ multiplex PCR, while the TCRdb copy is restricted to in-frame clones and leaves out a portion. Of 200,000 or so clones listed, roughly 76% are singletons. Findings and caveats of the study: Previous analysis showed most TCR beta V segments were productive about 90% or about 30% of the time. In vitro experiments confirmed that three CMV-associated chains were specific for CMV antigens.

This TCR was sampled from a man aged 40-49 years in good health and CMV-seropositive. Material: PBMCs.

The CDR3 sequence: CASSIAGGQGNYEQYF. DNA of the CDR3: TGTGCCAGTAGTATAGCGGGAGGACAGGGGAACTACGAGCAGTACTTC. V is TRBV19 and J is TRBJ2-7; 9 bases fit TRBD1. Germline V CDR1 and CDR2: LNHDA, SQIVND (reference sequence). The CDR3 runs to 16 residues. V shed 1 base, J shed 3 bases, and the junction held 7 bases outside the gene matches. Full variable domain (remainder filled in from reference TRBV19 and TRBJ2-7): DGGITQSPKYLFRKEGQNVTLSCEQNLNHDAMYWYRQDPGQGLRLIYYSQIVNDFQKGDIAEGYSVSREKKESFPLTVTSAQKNPTAFYLCASSIAGGQGNYEQYFGPGTRLTVT.